Below, 29 T cell receptor beta chains from the same sample are listed, as sequenced in a study of metastatic and nonmetastatic thyroid tumors. TCRdb used MiXCR to call clones anew from the PCR reads. Among 25,000 to 35,000 clones listed, roughly 25% were seen once. No treatment had been given to any patient before thyroid surgery. The source material was blood. The receptors stem from a female donor with papillary thyroid cancer or a benign thyroid nodule (not recorded which). Some clones in this sample may be carry-over from other donors' samples.

At least ten counts were recorded for this clone. This chain uses TRBV20-1 with TRBJ1-1, with a tentative D call TRBD1 (6 bases). The V gene's germline CDR1 is DFQATT and CDR2 SNEGSKA (reference sequence). This CDR3 has 14 amino acids. The ends were cut back, 3 bases at V and 4 bases at J, with 15 bases in the middle. The CDR3 loop is CSASVGGEATEAFF. The CDR3 DNA is TGCAGTGCTAGCGTCGGGGGCGAGGCCACTGAAGCTTTCTTT.

To note about this clone: The germline gene is not matched at one end of the junction; a read error may be the cause. The chain couples TRBV15 to TRBJ1-1; D not resolved. Germline assignment: CDR1 LNHNV and CDR2 YYDKDF (reference sequence). This CDR3 contains 13 residues. The CDR3: CSTSRDYVGEAFF. The CDR3, as DNA: TGTTCCACCAGCAGAGATTATGTAGGGGAAGCTTTCTTT.

The chain employs TRBV19 and TRBJ2-7; D is uncertain. With 5 bases removed from V and 2 bases from J, the gap between germline ends came to 13 bases. The CDR3 spans 14 residues. CDR1 LNHDA and CDR2 SQIVND come from the germline V gene (reference sequence). CDR3 DNA sequence: TGTGCCAGTAGTGAGTGGCAGCCCCCCTACGAGCAGTACTTC. Encoded protein: CASSEWQPPYEQYF.

This clone was recorded a few times. This may arise from a read error, as a much more abundant clone is one base away. Other nucleotide sequences from this sample produce the same CDR3. V is TRBV10-2 and J is TRBJ2-2, with 8 bases fitting TRBD1. From germline, CDR1 is WSHSY and CDR2 SAAADI. This CDR3 spans 15 amino acids. With 3 bases clipped from V and 4 bases from J, the junction kept 4 bases outside the gene matches. This CDR3 reads CASSDGTGLTGELFF. For the CDR3, the DNA is TGCGCCAGCAGTGACGGGACAGGTCTCACCGGGGAGCTGTTTTTT.

This clone has just a few counts. This chain joins TRBV27 and TRBJ2-3; D uncertain. This CDR3 has 13 amino acids. Germline V gene lookup returns CDR1 MNHEY and CDR2 SMNVEV (reference sequence). Deletions cut 0 bases from V and 11 bases from J, with 12 bases between. In DNA, the CDR3 is TGTGCCAGCAGTTTATCTACAGAGTACGAGCAGTATTTT. It codes for CASSLSTEYEQYF.

Judged by abundance, this clone is medium-sized. This rearrangement joins TRBV5-1 to TRBJ1-6, with 8 positions matching TRBD1. Germline assignment: CDR1 SGHRS and CDR2 YFSETQ. Trimming at V came to 4 bases and at J to 1 base, leaving 4 bases not matched to a gene. The CDR3 runs to 16 residues. CDR3 bases: TGCGCCAGCAGCATACGGGACAGGTCCTATAATTCACCCCTCCACTTT. Encoded protein: CASSIRDRSYNSPLHF.

The sample holds a few counts of this clone. The junction shows a germline mismatch at one end, possibly a read error. Additional DNA sequences in this sample encode the identical CDR3. The chain has TRBV6-1 and TRBJ2-2, with a tentative D call TRBD2 (5 bases). CDR1 is MNHNS, CDR2 SASEGT, per germline. The CDR3 loop spans 14 amino acids. CDR3 sequence: CASREAGNTWELFF. DNA for the CDR3: TGTGCCAGCAGAGAAGCAGGAAACACCTGGGAGCTTTTTTTT.

This clone was seen repeatedly, ten times or more. The CDR3 spells CASRDPVAFF. CDR3 coding DNA: TGTGCCAGCAGAGATCCGGTGGCTTTCTTT. This chain joins TRBV6-1 and TRBJ1-1; D gene uncertain. This CDR3 has 10 amino acids. With 6 bases removed from V and 11 bases from J, the gap between germline ends came to 10 bases. From germline, CDR1 is MNHNS and CDR2 SASEGT.

The chain has TRBV20-1 and TRBJ2-3; no clear D gene. Trimming stripped 6 bases from V and 0 bases from J, with 10 bases between. This CDR3 region has 13 residues. Germline lookup yields CDR1 DFQATT and CDR2 SNEGSKA (reference sequence). CDR3 residues: CSARPLSTDTQYF. The CDR3 DNA reads TGCAGTGCCAGACCGCTGAGCACAGATACGCAGTATTTT.

The chain recombines TRBV6-5 with TRBJ1-2, with 9 positions matching TRBD1. V gave up 4 bases and J gave up 5 bases; unmatched junction bases: 11. The CDR3 runs 16 residues. Germline V gives CDR1 MNHEY, CDR2 SVGAGI. The CDR3 bases are TGTGCCAGCAGTTCCGTAACCGGGACAGGGTCGTATGGCTACACCTTC. Translation: CASSSVTGTGSYGYTF.

This clone was detected many times. The chain links TRBV11-2 to TRBJ2-1, with D perhaps being TRBD1 or TRBD2 (6 bases each). The germline V gene encodes CDR1 SGHAT and CDR2 FQNNGV. With 5 bases removed from V and 7 bases from J, the gap between germline ends came to 18 bases. The CDR3 covers 15 residues. The CDR3 loop reads CASSPLGGQRNEQFF. CDR3 DNA sequence: TGTGCCAGCAGCCCCTTAGGGGGGCAAAGAAATGAGCAGTTCTTC. The entire variable domain, with the rest obtained from reference TRBV11-2 and TRBJ2-1, is as follows: EAGVAQSPRYKIIEKRQSVAFWCNPISGHATLYWYQQILGQGPKLLIQFQNNGVVDDSQLPKDRFSAERLKGVDSTLKIQPAKLEDSAVYLCASSPLGGQRNEQFFGPGTRLTVL.

V and J are TRBV24-1 and TRBJ2-7, with D perhaps TRBD2 (6 bases). Germline V CDR1 and CDR2: KGHDR, SFDVKD. The CDR3 runs to 14 residues. Trimming took 4 bases from V and 2 from J, leaving 11 bases between them. The CDR3, as DNA: TGTGCCACCAGTGAGACCGGGAGACCCTACGAGCAGTACTTC. Translated, it gives CATSETGRPYEQYF.

This clone occurred many times. Its ends do not fully match the called genes, so a read error is possible. The chain couples TRBV19 to TRBJ1-4; 7 bases match TRBD1. Germline values: CDR1 LNHDA, CDR2 SQIVND (reference sequence). The CDR3 covers 11 residues. The DNA of the CDR3 is TGTGCCAGTAGTATGCGGGAGGACAGGATTTTT. Translating it yields CASSMREDRIF. The whole variable domain, remainder taken from reference TRBV19 and TRBJ1-4, is DGGITQSPKYLFRKEGQNVTLSCEQNLNHDAMYWYRQDPGQGLRLIYYSQIVNDFQKGDIAEGYSVSREKKESFPLTVTSAQKNPTAFYLCASSMREDRIFGSGTQLSVL.

This clone was seen only once. V usage is TRBV7-2 and J usage is TRBJ2-7, with 12 bases fitting TRBD1. Germline CDR1 reads SGHTA; CDR2 reads FQGNSA. This CDR3 region has 15 residues. J was trimmed by 6 bases and V by 5 bases; bases with no gene match: 8. The CDR3 coding sequence is TGTGCCAGCAGCCCCTGGGACAGGGGGCAAGGCGAGCAGTACTTC. Amino acids: CASSPWDRGQGEQYF. The full variable domain, rest sourced from reference TRBV7-2 and TRBJ2-7, is GAGVSQSPSNKVTEKGKDVELRCDPISGHTALYWYRQSLGQGLEFLIYFQGNSAPDKSGLPSDRFSAERTGGSVSTLTIQRTQQEDSAVYLCASSPWDRGQGEQYFGPGTRLTVT.

This clone was seen ten or more times. The V call is TRBV7-2, the J call TRBJ2-1, with D possibly being TRBD2 (5 bases). CDR1 SGHTA and CDR2 FQGNSA come from the germline V gene. Trimming took 5 bases from V and 6 from J, leaving 11 bases between them. The CDR3 extends over 13 amino acids. Here the CDR3 reads CASSTDRGNEQFF. The CDR3 DNA reads as TGTGCCAGCAGCACGGACCGGGGCAATGAGCAGTTCTTC.

This clone was counted a single time. One end of the junction fails to match germline, which may point to a read error. This sequence joins TRBV30 and TRBJ1-1; TRBD1 is a possible D gene (5 bases). Germline assignment: CDR1 GTSNPN and CDR2 SVGIG (reference sequence). The CDR3 has 13 amino acids. CDR3 in DNA: TGTGCGTGGATACCCAGGGAGAACACTGAAGGTTTCTTT. It yields the protein CAWIPRENTEGFF.

Worth noting for this clone: One end of the junction fails to match germline, which may point to a read error. The chain combines TRBV6-1 with TRBJ1-5; possibly TRBD1 for D (6 bases). The CDR3 is 17 residues long. CDR1 and CDR2 from the germline V gene are MNHNS and SASEGT. CDR3 sequence: CASSDEGGPDSNQPQHF. The CDR3 DNA is TGTGCCAGCAGCGACGAAGGGGGTCCCGATAGCAATCAGCCCCAACATTTT.

This clone has a count of ten or more. Sequence at one end of the junction differs from germline and may be a read error. CDR3 coding DNA: TGTGCCAGCAGCATGACAGGTAGCTCCCACAATGAGCAGTTCTTC. Protein sequence: CASSMTGSSHNEQFF. The chain combines TRBV7-9 with TRBJ2-1, with D possibly TRBD1 on 6 matching bases. Germline V gives CDR1 SEHNR, CDR2 FQNEAQ (reference sequence). This CDR3 has 15 amino acids.

This clone was counted ten times or more. The chain recombines TRBV7-9 with TRBJ2-3, with 9 bases aligning to TRBD2. Losses at the gene ends were 3 bases for V and 6 bases for J; bases not matched to a gene: 7. The CDR3 has 15 amino acids. Germline values: CDR1 SEHNR, CDR2 FQNEAQ (reference sequence). CDR3 in amino acids: CASSLTSGLSDTQYF. The CDR3 nucleotides are TGTGCCAGCAGCTTGACTAGCGGTTTAAGTGATACGCAGTATTTT.

The rearrangement joins TRBV6-5 to TRBJ2-7; perhaps TRBD1 as D (5 bases). Between the trimmed V and J ends, which lost 6 bases and 2 bases, there was a span of 14 bases. The CDR3 extends over 14 amino acids. Germline lookup yields CDR1 MNHEY and CDR2 SVGAGI. CDR3 DNA: TGTGCCAGCAGCTTAGTACCAGGGCCCTACGAGCAGTACTTC. Translating gives CASSLVPGPYEQYF.

This clone was counted ten times or more. This chain uses TRBV6-6 with TRBJ2-3, with 9 bases fitting TRBD1. The CDR3 totals 15 residues. In germline, CDR1 is MNHNY, CDR2 SVGAGI (reference sequence). After removal of 3 bases from V and 4 bases from J, the junction contained 5 bases not matched to a gene. CDR3 sequence: CASSYIQGAADTQYF. CDR3 in DNA: TGTGCCAGCAGTTATATACAGGGGGCTGCAGATACGCAGTATTTT.

On this clone: Germline and junction disagree at one end, which may indicate a read error. The V and J genes are TRBV28 and TRBJ2-3; no clear D gene. CDR3 length: 12 residues. The germline gives CDR1 MDHEN, CDR2 SYDVKM. CDR3 loop: CASSLSRDTQYF. The CDR3 DNA reads as TGTGCCAGCAGTTTATCCAGAGATACACAGTATTTT.

A word on this clone: At one boundary the junction diverges from the germline segment, which might be a read error. The chain joins TRBV3-1 to TRBJ2-3; 7 positions match TRBD1. The CDR3 is 16 residues long. Germline CDR1 reads LGHDT; CDR2 reads YNNKEL (reference sequence). CDR3 residues: CASSPLGQRITDTRYF. In DNA, the CDR3 is TGTGCCAGCAGCCCATTGGGACAGCGGATCACAGATACGCGGTATTTT.

This clone came up a few times. The gene calls are TRBV6-2 or TRBV6-3 and TRBJ2-5, with 8 positions matching TRBD1. The CDR3 covers 17 residues. Germline CDR1 and CDR2: MNHEY and SVGEGT. V was pared by 2 bases and J by 6 bases, with 14 bases of the junction left unmatched. The CDR3 reads CASSYVWAGGILKTQYF. Written as DNA, the CDR3 is TGTGCCAGCAGTTACGTGTGGGCAGGGGGCATTTTGAAGACCCAGTACTTC.

This clone has a count of ten or more. The sample has other DNA sequences that encode this CDR3 too. The rearrangement joins TRBV4-3 to TRBJ2-3; no definite D call. The CDR3 loop spans 12 amino acids. Between the trimmed V and J ends, which lost 1 base and 5 bases, there was a span of 4 bases. Germline CDR1 reads LGHNA; CDR2 reads YSLEER. CDR3 region: CASSQVGDTQYF. The CDR3 DNA sequence: TGCGCCAGCAGCCAAGTCGGAGATACGCAGTATTTT.

This clone was seen many times. This sequence joins TRBV4-1 and TRBJ1-2; 7 bases fit TRBD1. CDR1 and CDR2 from the germline V gene are MGHRA and YSYEKL. The CDR3 is 14 amino acids. Trimming took 4 bases from V and 8 from J; bases not matched to a gene: 10. CDR3 residues: CASSRIQGPGGYTF. In nucleotides, the CDR3 is TGCGCCAGCAGCCGTATACAGGGGCCGGGCGGCTACACCTTC.

This clone appeared a few times. The chain uses TRBV3-1 and TRBJ1-5; D might be TRBD1 (6 bases). The CDR3 extends over 16 amino acids. V lost 0 bases and J lost 7, with 16 bases in between. Per the germline V gene, CDR1 is LGHDT and CDR2 is YNNKEL (reference sequence). CDR3 DNA sequence: TGTGCCAGCAGCCAAGATGCGTCAGGGGATAGGCAGCCCCAGCATTTT. Protein sequence: CASSQDASGDRQPQHF.

The table lists this clone with many counts. CDR3 nucleotide sequence: TGCAGTGCCCAGGGAATACAGAATGAGCAGTTCTTC. Translating gives CSAQGIQNEQFF. V is TRBV20-1 and J is TRBJ2-1; perhaps TRBD1 as D (5 bases). With 6 bases removed from V and 7 bases from J, the gap between germline ends came to 13 bases. CDR1 DFQATT and CDR2 SNEGSKA come from the germline V gene (reference sequence). This CDR3 comprises 12 residues.

In its sample, this clone was seen many times. V is TRBV4-2 and J is TRBJ2-2; no firm D call. Germline CDR1 reads LGHNA; CDR2 reads YNFKEQ. The CDR3 is 12 amino acids. V lost 4 bases, J lost 8 bases, and 8 bases lay in between. The DNA of the CDR3 is TGTGCCAGCAGCCCGGGCAGGGGGGAGCTGTTTTTT. It is translated as CASSPGRGELFF.